Below are 2 T cell receptor beta chains sequenced from a single sample in a study of cytomegalovirus exposure and HLA in healthy donors. PCR was performed using 60 Vbeta and 13 Jbeta primers. Using immunoSEQ multiplex PCR, the repertoire was profiled, and TCRdb retains in-frame clones only, with some absent. The table has approximately 220,000 clones, over 60% seen once. Specimen: PBMCs. All receptors derive from a man aged 35 to 55 in good health and CMV-seronegative.

The chain recombines TRBV5-8 with TRBJ2-2; 8 bases agree with TRBD1. Germline lookup yields CDR1 SGHTS and CDR2 YDEGEE. The CDR3 is 15 amino acids. The V segment lost 0 bases and the J segment 3 bases; nucleotides outside the gene matches: 1. CDR3: CASSLDRGYTGELFF. CDR3 coding DNA: TGTGCCAGCAGCTTGGACAGGGGGTACACCGGGGAGCTGTTTTTT.

The gene calls are TRBV27 and TRBJ1-5; D remains ambiguous. V was pared by 1 base and J by 0 bases, with 4 bases between. Germline V gene data show CDR1 as MNHEY and CDR2 as SMNVEV (reference sequence). The CDR3 loop spans 14 amino acids. In nucleotides, the CDR3 is TGTGCCAGCAGTTTATGGGCTAGCAATCAGCCCCAGCATTTT. This sequence encodes CASSLWASNQPQHF.